The next 18 T cell receptor beta chains were all read from a single sample in a study of monozygotic twins with inflammatory bowel disease. No DNA is given; TCRdb re-called the 5' RACE reads and lists each CDR3 protein once. This table holds a few hundred thousand distinct CDR3 sequences. What was sequenced was blood. These receptors all stem from a human donor with ulcerative colitis or Crohn's disease, or a healthy co-twin of an affected twin (not recorded which).

The chain carries TRBV12-3 or TRBV12-4 and TRBJ2-1. The CDR3 length is 14 residues. The chain's CDR3 is CASQTSGQYNEQFF.

The chain uses TRBV30 and TRBJ2-5; the D call from TCRdb, TRBD2, cannot be confirmed without DNA. The CDR3 sequence is 16 residues long. The V gene's germline CDR1 is GTSNPN and CDR2 SVGIG (reference sequence). CDR3 sequence reads: CAWSIPGTSGGETQYF.

The chain carries TRBV6-5 and TRBJ2-7. CDR1 is MNHEY, CDR2 SVGAGI, per germline. The CDR3 totals 13 residues. The CDR3 protein is CASSYSILNEQYF.

The CDR3 protein is CSAKDTFMNTEAFF. V gene TRBV20-1 combines with J gene TRBJ1-1. Germline lookup yields CDR1 DFQATT and CDR2 SNEGSKA (reference sequence). The CDR3 spans 14 residues.

The chain employs TRBV7-2 and TRBJ2-5; TCRdb indicates TRBD1, and absent DNA this call remains unverified. The CDR3 consists of 15 residues. CDR1 is SGHTA and CDR2 is FQGNSA in the germline V gene. CDR3 loop: CASRETGGGWETQYF.

The CDR3 region is CASSPRQGLGYGYTF. The chain combines TRBV28 with TRBJ1-2; the TCRdb D gene call, TRBD1, has no DNA to confirm it. This CDR3 is 15 amino acids long. Germline CDR1 is MDHEN and CDR2 is SYDVKM.

The rearrangement uses TRBV12-3 or TRBV12-4 and TRBJ1-1; TCRdb's D call of TRBD1 is untestable without DNA. The CDR3 contains 17 residues. Here the CDR3 reads CASESYRTGGLNTEAFF.

The chain has TRBV12-3 or TRBV12-4 and TRBJ2-7; as DNA is missing, the TRBD2 call by TCRdb cannot be tested. The CDR3 length is 17 residues. This CDR3 is CASSPGTSATFSYEQYF.

V gene TRBV29-1 combines with J gene TRBJ2-1; TCRdb gives TRBD1 as the D gene, but with no DNA this cannot be confirmed. CDR3 length equals 16 residues. CDR1 and CDR2 (germline): SQVTM, ANQGSEA. This CDR3 reads CSVDKPGRLPGGEQFF.

This chain links TRBV3-1 with TRBJ2-1; the D gene TCRdb calls, TRBD2, cannot be checked with no DNA. CDR1 and CDR2 from the germline V gene are LGHDT and YNNKEL (reference sequence). CDR3 size: 15 residues. CDR3: CASSPTSGRLNEQFF.

This chain connects TRBV5-5 to TRBJ1-1. Germline V gene data show CDR1 as SGHKS and CDR2 as YYEKEE (reference sequence). The CDR3 has 13 amino acids. CDR3 sequence: CASSGRTNTEAFF.

The CDR3 sequence is CASSLVVVLGVQDEKLFF. J is TRBJ1-4 and V is TRBV11-1; the D call of TRBD1 rests on TCRdb alone, since no DNA is present to check it. Germline CDR1 and CDR2: SGHAT and FQDESV (reference sequence). This CDR3 contains 18 residues.

The V call is TRBV11-2, the J call TRBJ2-1; the D call of TRBD2 rests on TCRdb alone, since no DNA is present to check it. Germline V gene data show CDR1 as SGHAT and CDR2 as FQNNGV. CDR3 length: 15 residues. The CDR3 sequence: CASSALAGEYNEQFF.

The V call is TRBV28, the J call TRBJ2-7; TCRdb's assignment of TRBD1 cannot be checked, as there is no DNA. Germline CDR1 is MDHEN and CDR2 is SYDVKM. The CDR3 extends over 15 amino acids. This chain's CDR3 is CASSLGSAGAYEQYF. Combining the CDR3 with reference TRBV28 and TRBJ2-7 gives the whole variable domain DVKVTQSSRYLVKRTGEKVFLECVQDMDHENMFWYRQDPGLGLRLIYFSYDVKMKEKGDIPEGYSVSREKKERFSLILESASTNQTSMYLCASSLGSAGAYEQYFGPGTRLTVT.

The genes are TRBV29-1 and TRBJ2-3. Germline loops: CDR1 SQVTM, CDR2 ANQGSEA. The CDR3 loop spans 13 amino acids. This chain's CDR3 is CSVTPASADTQYF.

The chain couples TRBV7-2 to TRBJ1-2; TCRdb's D call of TRBD1 is untestable without DNA. This CDR3 is built from 13 residues. Per germline, CDR1 SGHTA and CDR2 FQGNSA. CDR3 sequence reads: CASSSPDSYGYTF.

This chain connects TRBV20-1 to TRBJ2-2; the D call from TCRdb, TRBD2, cannot be confirmed without DNA. Germline CDR1 reads DFQATT; CDR2 reads SNEGSKA (reference sequence). This CDR3 is 17 amino acids long. The CDR3 loop reads CSAPRRRSSSNTGELFF.

The chain employs TRBV12-3 or TRBV12-4 and TRBJ2-7; TCRdb's assignment of TRBD1 cannot be checked, as there is no DNA. This CDR3 comprises 13 residues. The CDR3 protein is CASRRTGSGEQYF.